The 25 T cell receptor beta chains given below trace back to one sample, sequenced in a study of T cell responses to AZD1222 COVID-19 vaccine. Assay used: immunoSEQ multiplex PCR; TCRdb lists only in-frame clones, some missing. The sample holds roughly 140,000 clones; around 91% are singletons and the top ten take about 4.6%. Specimen: peripheral blood, collected on day 0 of AZD1222 vaccination. Every receptor here comes from an adult in good health.

As for this clone: The germline gene is not matched at one end of the junction; a read error may be the cause. The chain couples TRBV28 to TRBJ2-4; weak D call: TRBD2 (5 bases). The CDR3 has 14 residues. Germline V gene data show CDR1 as MDHEN and CDR2 as SYDVKM. CDR3 coding DNA: TGTGCCAGCACTTTACTAGGAGCCAAAAACATTCAGTACTTC. It encodes CASTLLGAKNIQYF. Full variable domain (rest looked up from reference TRBV28 and TRBJ2-4): DVKVTQSSRYLVKRTGEKVFLECVQDMDHENMFWYRQDPGLGLRLIYFSYDVKMKEKGDIPEGYSVSREKKERFSLILESASTNQTSMYLCASTLLGAKNIQYFGAGTRLSVL.

This clone was counted a single time. The rearrangement uses TRBV7-3 and TRBJ2-2; a weak D match, TRBD2 (5 bases). The CDR3 is made up of 14 amino acids. Trimming removed 4 bases at V and 6 bases at J, with 12 bases between. The germline V gene encodes CDR1 SGHTA and CDR2 FQGTGA. Here the CDR3 DNA reads TGTGCCAGCAGCTGGACTCCCGCCTCCGGGGAGCTGTTTTTT. Its protein product is CASSWTPASGELFF.

V is TRBV27 and J is TRBJ2-1, with TRBD2 matching 9 bases. The CDR3 extends over 14 amino acids. The germline gives CDR1 MNHEY, CDR2 SMNVEV (reference sequence). The junction had 5 bases not matched to a gene; V was cut back by 9 bases and J by 2 bases. The chain's CDR3 is CASGASGTYNEQFF. In nucleotides, the CDR3 is TGTGCCAGTGGGGCTAGCGGGACCTACAATGAGCAGTTCTTC.

The V and J genes are TRBV27 and TRBJ1-4; D is unresolved. This CDR3 region has 14 residues. V lost 3 bases, J lost 8 bases, and 13 bases lay in between. Per the germline V gene, CDR1 is MNHEY and CDR2 is SMNVEV (reference sequence). The CDR3 sequence is CASSFPEGEEKLFF. The CDR3 DNA follows: TGTGCCAGCAGTTTCCCAGAGGGTGAGGAAAAACTGTTTTTT.

This clone was seen a single time. J is TRBJ2-7 and V is TRBV2, with 11 bases aligning to TRBD2. Germline trimming cut 8 bases from V and 1 base from J; bases unmatched to any gene: 4. The CDR3 runs 14 residues. Germline V lookup: CDR1 SNHLY, CDR2 FYNNEI. The CDR3 DNA reads TGTGCCAGCTGCTCTAGCGGGAGGTCCTACGAGCAGTACTTC. Encoded protein: CASCSSGRSYEQYF.

This clone has only one observation. This chain joins TRBV12-3 or TRBV12-4 and TRBJ1-3; D unclear. This CDR3 has 10 amino acids. Trimming took off 10 bases at V and 0 bases at J, with 1 base between the two ends. CDR3 sequence (DNA): TGTGCCACCTCTGGAAACACCATATATTTT. Encoded protein: CATSGNTIYF.

V is TRBV10-2 and J is TRBJ2-5; 9 nucleotides line up with TRBD2. With 6 bases clipped from V and 2 bases from J, the junction kept 7 bases outside the gene matches. Germline V gene data show CDR1 as WSHSY and CDR2 as SAAADI. There are 15 residues in the CDR3. The CDR3 spells CASRNLAGPQETQYF. The CDR3 DNA is TGCGCCAGCAGAAATCTAGCGGGACCACAAGAGACCCAGTACTTC.

The chain joins TRBV4-2 to TRBJ1-3; D remains ambiguous. V lost 0 bases and J lost 0, with 9 bases in between. Germline V gives CDR1 LGHNA, CDR2 YNFKEQ. The CDR3 spans 16 residues. CDR3 amino acids: CASSQDRVGSGNTIYF. The CDR3 DNA reads TGTGCCAGCAGCCAAGACCGGGTGGGCTCTGGAAACACCATATATTTT.

The chain combines TRBV6-5 with TRBJ2-1; D may be TRBD1 or TRBD2 (6 bases each). Germline V lookup: CDR1 MNHEY, CDR2 SVGAGI. Trimming removed 5 bases from V and 2 bases from J, with 7 bases in between. This CDR3 region has 13 residues. The CDR3 protein is CASSRGAYNEQFF. The CDR3 DNA follows: TGTGCCAGCAGTAGGGGGGCCTACAATGAGCAGTTCTTC.

The chain joins TRBV4-1 to TRBJ2-2; D is unclear. The germline V gene has CDR1 MGHRA and CDR2 YSYEKL. The CDR3 runs 12 residues. Trimming cost V 3 bases and J 4 bases, with 3 bases left between them. This CDR3 is CASSQPTGELFF. The CDR3 DNA sequence: TGCGCCAGCAGCCAGCCCACCGGGGAGCTGTTTTTT.

This clone has only a few counts. The chain combines TRBV5-1 with TRBJ1-3, with TRBD1 matching 8 bases. With 4 bases clipped from V and 0 bases from J, the junction kept 9 bases outside the gene matches. The germline V gene encodes CDR1 SGHRS and CDR2 YFSETQ. CDR3 length equals 17 residues. CDR3 sequence: CASSRGTGASSGNTIYF. The CDR3 DNA sequence: TGCGCCAGCAGCAGGGGGACAGGCGCTTCCTCTGGAAACACCATATATTTT.

This clone was detected only once. This chain joins TRBV13 and TRBJ2-6; a possible D gene is TRBD1 (6 bases). Trimming stripped 2 bases from V and 2 bases from J, with 10 bases between. This CDR3 has 16 amino acids. CDR1 is PRHDT, CDR2 FYEKMQ, per germline (reference sequence). In nucleotides, the CDR3 is TGTGCCAGCAGCTTATTTTCAGGGGCTGGGGCCAACGTCCTGACTTTC. Protein sequence: CASSLFSGAGANVLTF.

The rearrangement links TRBV7-9 to TRBJ2-7; a possible D gene is TRBD1 (5 bases). Deletions cut 1 base from V and 6 bases from J, with 7 bases between. CDR3 length equals 12 residues. The germline CDR1 and CDR2 sequences are SEHNR and FQNEAQ (reference sequence). The DNA for the CDR3 is TGTGCCAGCAGCTTAGGCAGGGTCGAGCAGTACTTC. Translation gives CASSLGRVEQYF.

The V call is TRBV28, the J call TRBJ1-3; D call uncertain. This CDR3 is 15 amino acids long. Germline V lookup: CDR1 MDHEN, CDR2 SYDVKM. Trimming left V 5 bases short and J 4 bases short, with 15 bases between. CDR3: CASSRGHSIGNTIYF. The CDR3 DNA reads TGTGCCAGCAGTCGGGGTCATTCAATCGGAAACACCATATATTTT.

This clone was found once. The V gene is TRBV28, the J gene TRBJ1-2; TRBD1 agrees at 7 bases. The V and J ends lost 5 bases and 8 bases, in that order; junction bases with no gene match: 8. Germline-derived CDR1 and CDR2 are MDHEN and SYDVKM. The CDR3 runs 13 residues. The CDR3 spells CASSRPGGSGYTF. The DNA for the CDR3 is TGTGCCAGCAGTCGCCCAGGGGGTTCGGGCTACACCTTC.

The rearrangement joins TRBV5-8 to TRBJ2-2; 7 bases agree with TRBD1. From germline, CDR1 is SGHTS and CDR2 YDEGEE. V shed 4 bases, J shed 2 bases, and the junction held 8 bases outside the gene matches. This CDR3 is 16 amino acids long. In DNA, the CDR3 is TGTGCCAGCAGCCGACAGACAGGGATAAACACCGGGGAGCTGTTTTTT. This sequence encodes CASSRQTGINTGELFF.

The chain has TRBV9 and TRBJ2-7; D remains unclear. Per germline, CDR1 SGDLS and CDR2 YYNGEE. The CDR3 sequence is 15 residues long. V was trimmed by 0 bases and J by 1 base, leaving 11 bases between them. This CDR3 reads CASSVAIGTSYEQYF. CDR3 nucleotides: TGTGCCAGCAGCGTAGCTATAGGTACATCCTACGAGCAGTACTTC.

The chain recombines TRBV19 with TRBJ2-1; 11 bases agree with TRBD2. The germline CDR1 and CDR2 sequences are LNHDA and SQIVND (reference sequence). The length of the CDR3 is 16 residues. The J segment lost 9 bases and the V segment lost 6 bases, leaving 13 bases of the junction unmatched. The chain's CDR3 is CASRNIAGGLGSEQFF. The DNA of the CDR3 is TGTGCCAGTAGAAACATAGCGGGAGGGCTGGGAAGTGAGCAGTTCTTC.

This clone was seen only once. The rearrangement links TRBV30 to TRBJ2-1; tentatively, D is TRBD2 (6 bases). V lost 2 bases and J 8 bases, leaving 16 bases between the germline ends. CDR1 GTSNPN and CDR2 SVGIG come from the germline V gene (reference sequence). This CDR3 has 14 amino acids. The CDR3 bases are TGTGCCTGGAGTAGGGCGGGAATCATGGATGAGCAGTTCTTC. Its protein is CAWSRAGIMDEQFF. Looking up the rest from reference TRBV30 and TRBJ2-1 gives the full variable domain: SQTIHQWPATLVQPVGSPLSLECTVEGTSNPNLYWYRQAAGRGLQLLFYSVGIGQISSEVPQNLSASRPQDRQFILSSKKLLLSDSGFYLCAWSRAGIMDEQFFGPGTRLTVL.

The chain links TRBV5-1 to TRBJ1-2; 11 nucleotides agree with TRBD1. The CDR3 is made up of 14 amino acids. Germline V gives CDR1 SGHRS, CDR2 YFSETQ. V lost 7 bases, J lost 8 bases, and 10 bases stayed unmatched. For the CDR3, the DNA is TGCGCCAGCGGGATGGACAGGGGGCTTGGGGGCTACACCTTC. The encoded protein is CASGMDRGLGGYTF.

V and J are TRBV5-6 and TRBJ2-3, with TRBD1 as a possible D gene (6 bases). This CDR3 has 13 residues. Germline values: CDR1 SGHDT, CDR2 YYEEEE. Trimming took off 5 bases at V and 6 bases at J, with 13 bases between the two ends. CDR3 sequence: CASSQGRGDTQYF. Here the CDR3 DNA reads TGTGCCAGCAGTCAGGGGCGCGGGGATACGCAGTATTTT.

V gene TRBV27 combines with J gene TRBJ1-1, with no clear D. V shed 1 base and J shed 1 base, with 16 bases lying between them. The germline V gene encodes CDR1 MNHEY and CDR2 SMNVEV (reference sequence). CDR3 length: 17 residues. The CDR3 reads CASSLYYPQSGNTEAFF. In nucleotides, the CDR3 is TGTGCCAGCAGTTTATATTACCCACAGAGCGGGAACACTGAAGCTTTCTTT.

The chain uses TRBV6-5 and TRBJ2-1; 8 bases are a match to TRBD2. Losses at the gene ends were 0 bases for V and 8 bases for J; bases not matched to a gene: 9. The CDR3 sequence is 16 residues long. CDR1 is MNHEY and CDR2 is SVGAGI in the germline V gene. CDR3 loop: CASSYSIGRAGDEQFF. The CDR3, as DNA: TGTGCCAGCAGTTACTCGATCGGGAGGGCTGGGGATGAGCAGTTCTTC.

Regarding this clone: The sample carries other DNA sequences with the same CDR3. The V and J genes are TRBV5-6 and TRBJ1-5; unclear D gene. CDR3 size: 13 residues. Germline V gene data show CDR1 as SGHDT and CDR2 as YYEEEE. With 0 bases removed from V and 7 bases from J, the gap between germline ends came to 8 bases. CDR3 in DNA: TGTGCCAGCAGCTTGGCCGGTAACCAGCCCCAGCATTTT. Its protein is CASSLAGNQPQHF.

This sequence joins TRBV7-9 and TRBJ2-2; D is uncertain. CDR3 size: 13 residues. The V gene's germline CDR1 is SEHNR and CDR2 FQNEAQ (reference sequence). Trimming removed 1 base at V and 7 bases at J, with 7 bases between. The CDR3 DNA is TGTGCCAGCAGCTTAGTGACACTCGGGGAGCTGTTTTTT. The encoded protein is CASSLVTLGELFF.